One sample yielded the 16 T cell receptor beta chains listed below, sequenced in a study of cytomegalovirus exposure and HLA in healthy donors. The study ran its PCR with 60 Vbeta and 13 Jbeta primers. The method was immunoSEQ multiplex PCR; TCRdb's version includes in-frame clones alone and lacks a portion of them. This sample carries about 230,000 clones, 78% of them seen once, and the ten largest clones take about 0.47%. The sample consisted of PBMCs. The receptor set was obtained from a boy aged 5 to 17 in good health and CMV-seronegative.

The genes are TRBV20-1 and TRBJ1-1; D ambiguous. The CDR3 extends over 11 amino acids. Trimming took off 5 bases at V and 0 bases at J, with 4 bases between the two ends. CDR1 and CDR2 from the germline V gene are DFQATT and SNEGSKA (reference sequence). For the CDR3, the DNA is TGCAGTGCTTTCATGAACACTGAAGCTTTCTTT. Its translation: CSAFMNTEAFF.

The CDR3: CAWSVPSGTDTQYF. Here the CDR3 DNA reads TGTGCCTGGAGTGTACCTAGCGGGACAGATACGCAGTATTTT. The rearrangement links TRBV30 to TRBJ2-3, with TRBD2 identical over 8 bases. CDR1 is GTSNPN, CDR2 SVGIG, per germline (reference sequence). The V segment lost 0 bases and the J segment 3 bases; nucleotides outside the gene matches: 2. The CDR3 has 14 residues.

The genes are TRBV7-8 and TRBJ1-5, with D uncertain. The CDR3 sequence is 15 residues long. Germline V gene data show CDR1 as SGHVS and CDR2 as FQNEAQ. Trimming took off 7 bases at V and 0 bases at J, with 13 bases between the two ends. CDR3 DNA: TGTGCCAGCACCCTCGAGGGTTATAGCAATCAGCCCCAGCATTTT. Its translation is CASTLEGYSNQPQHF.

J is TRBJ1-2 and V is TRBV2; D is uncertain. The germline CDR1 and CDR2 sequences are SNHLY and FYNNEI. V lost 4 bases to trimming and J lost 4 bases, with 7 bases between them. The CDR3 consists of 12 residues. The CDR3 DNA sequence: TGTGCCAGCAGTGGGCAGATCTATGGCTACACCTTC. This gives the protein CASSGQIYGYTF. Combining the CDR3 with reference TRBV2 and TRBJ1-2 gives the whole variable domain EPEVTQTPSHQVTQMGQEVILRCVPISNHLYFYWYRQILGQKVEFLVSFYNNEISEKSEIFDDQFSVERPDGSNFTLKIRSTKLEDSAMYFCASSGQIYGYTFGSGTRLTVV.

This sequence joins TRBV5-1 and TRBJ2-7, with D perhaps matching TRBD1 (5 bases). CDR3 length: 14 residues. Germline loops: CDR1 SGHRS, CDR2 YFSETQ. Trimming shortened V by 0 bases and J by 5 bases, and 12 bases separated the two germline ends. The chain's CDR3 is CASSLGTWADEQYF. The DNA of the CDR3 is TGCGCCAGCAGCTTGGGGACATGGGCCGACGAGCAGTACTTC.

This sequence joins TRBV10-3 and TRBJ1-6; tentatively, D is TRBD1 (6 bases). Germline loops: CDR1 ENHRY, CDR2 SYGVKD. The CDR3 length is 14 residues. V was shortened by 9 bases and J by 7 bases, with 16 bases between the two germline ends. The CDR3 nucleotides read TGTGCCATTAACCAAGGACAGCTGAATTCACCCCTCCACTTT. Translating it yields CAINQGQLNSPLHF.

For this clone: In the same sample, other DNA sequences code for this CDR3. The chain is built from TRBV2 and TRBJ1-1; weak D call: TRBD1 (6 bases). CDR1 and CDR2 (germline): SNHLY, FYNNEI. The CDR3 is 14 amino acids. Between the trimmed V and J ends, which lost 5 bases and 4 bases, there was a span of 14 bases. CDR3 amino acids: CASSLQGGGTEAFF. The CDR3 bases are TGTGCCAGCAGTCTACAGGGCGGGGGCACTGAAGCTTTCTTT. Drawing the rest from reference TRBV2 and TRBJ1-1, the complete variable domain is EPEVTQTPSHQVTQMGQEVILRCVPISNHLYFYWYRQILGQKVEFLVSFYNNEISEKSEIFDDQFSVERPDGSNFTLKIRSTKLEDSAMYFCASSLQGGGTEAFFGQGTRLTVV.

The genes are TRBV10-1 and TRBJ2-5; no clear D gene. The CDR3 consists of 13 residues. Germline V CDR1 and CDR2: WNHNN, SYGVQD (reference sequence). V was shortened by 4 bases and J by 2 bases, with 8 bases between the two germline ends. In DNA, the CDR3 is TGCGCCAGCAGTGGAGGTGGGCAAGAGACCCAGTACTTC. It is translated as CASSGGGQETQYF.

J is TRBJ2-7 and V is TRBV29-1; 8 bases agree with TRBD1. The V gene's germline CDR1 is SQVTM and CDR2 ANQGSEA. Losses at the gene ends were 2 bases for V and 5 bases for J; bases not matched to a gene: 14. The CDR3 has 16 amino acids. CDR3 protein: CSVESRGQRENNEQYF. CDR3 DNA: TGCAGCGTTGAAAGCAGGGGGCAGAGGGAAAATAACGAGCAGTACTTC.

V gene TRBV25-1 combines with J gene TRBJ1-6, with D uncertain. Germline values: CDR1 MGHDK, CDR2 SYGVNS. Trimming shortened V by 4 bases and J by 4 bases, and 8 bases separated the two germline ends. This CDR3 is 14 amino acids long. CDR3 sequence reads: CASSGGGYNSPLHF. In DNA form, the CDR3 reads TGTGCCAGCAGTGGTGGAGGGTATAATTCACCCCTCCACTTT.

This chain connects TRBV2 to TRBJ2-7; possible D gene TRBD2, 5 bases. V gave up 1 base and J gave up 0 bases, with 13 bases separating them. The CDR3 length is 16 residues. Germline loops: CDR1 SNHLY, CDR2 FYNNEI. The CDR3 DNA reads TGTGCCAGCAGTGAAGGAAAGACGGGGAGCTCCTACGAGCAGTACTTC. Residues: CASSEGKTGSSYEQYF.

The rearrangement links TRBV19 to TRBJ1-2; D is undetermined. Germline V lookup: CDR1 LNHDA, CDR2 SQIVND (reference sequence). The CDR3 runs to 15 residues. The V and J ends lost 2 bases and 4 bases respectively, with 14 bases between them. The CDR3 nucleotides read TGTGCCAGTAGTATAACGGTTCAGGCCCCCTATGGCTACACCTTC. Protein product: CASSITVQAPYGYTF.

The CDR3 DNA is TGTGCCAGCAGCCTTCCGTCCTCGGCTGAAGCTTTCTTT. Translated: CASSLPSSAEAFF. The chain joins TRBV11-3 to TRBJ1-1; D is undetermined. The V end was cut by 5 bases, the J end by 6 bases, with 13 bases between. Germline-derived CDR1 and CDR2 are SGHNT and YENEEA. This CDR3 comprises 13 residues.

The V call is TRBV6-5, the J call TRBJ2-2; D possibly corresponds to TRBD1 (6 bases). The V end lost 7 bases, the J end lost 2 bases, and 11 bases lay between the germline ends. Germline assignment: CDR1 MNHEY and CDR2 SVGAGI. This CDR3 comprises 14 residues. The CDR3 reads CASTAGANTGELFF. Here the CDR3 DNA reads TGTGCCAGCACGGCAGGGGCCAACACCGGGGAGCTGTTTTTT.

V is TRBV19 and J is TRBJ2-7, with TRBD1 identical over 9 bases. V dropped 6 bases and J dropped 7; count of bases not matched to a gene: 10. CDR1 is LNHDA, CDR2 SQIVND, per germline (reference sequence). The CDR3 runs to 14 residues. The CDR3 is CASSRTGAEGEQYF. CDR3 nucleotides: TGTGCCAGTAGCCGGACAGGGGCGGAAGGTGAGCAGTACTTC.

This sequence joins TRBV15 and TRBJ2-4, with D perhaps matching TRBD2 (5 bases). Per the germline V gene, CDR1 is LNHNV and CDR2 is YYDKDF (reference sequence). CDR3 length equals 14 residues. V gave up 1 base and J gave up 6 bases, with 10 bases separating them. Written as DNA, the CDR3 is TGTGCCACCAGCAGAGGTGGCGCGGGAAACATTCAGTACTTC. This translates into CATSRGGAGNIQYF. Full variable domain (remainder filled in from reference TRBV15 and TRBJ2-4): DAMVIQNPRYQVTQFGKPVTLSCSQTLNHNVMYWYQQKSSQAPKLLFHYYDKDFNNEADTPDNFQSRRPNTSFCFLDIRSPGLGDTAMYLCATSRGGAGNIQYFGAGTRLSVL.